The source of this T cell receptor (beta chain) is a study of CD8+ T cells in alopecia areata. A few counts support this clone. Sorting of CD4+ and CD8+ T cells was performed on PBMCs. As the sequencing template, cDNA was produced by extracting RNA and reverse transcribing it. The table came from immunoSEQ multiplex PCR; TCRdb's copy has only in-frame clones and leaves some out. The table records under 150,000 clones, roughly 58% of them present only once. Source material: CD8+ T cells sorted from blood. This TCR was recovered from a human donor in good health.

The CDR3 nucleotides are TGTGCCAGCAGTCACACCGGGGAGCTGTTTTTT. Translation gives CASSHTGELFF. The chain joins TRBV2 to TRBJ2-2, with no clear D. V lost 5 bases and J 3 bases, leaving 1 base between the germline ends. The germline V gene has CDR1 SNHLY and CDR2 FYNNEI. The CDR3 loop spans 11 amino acids.